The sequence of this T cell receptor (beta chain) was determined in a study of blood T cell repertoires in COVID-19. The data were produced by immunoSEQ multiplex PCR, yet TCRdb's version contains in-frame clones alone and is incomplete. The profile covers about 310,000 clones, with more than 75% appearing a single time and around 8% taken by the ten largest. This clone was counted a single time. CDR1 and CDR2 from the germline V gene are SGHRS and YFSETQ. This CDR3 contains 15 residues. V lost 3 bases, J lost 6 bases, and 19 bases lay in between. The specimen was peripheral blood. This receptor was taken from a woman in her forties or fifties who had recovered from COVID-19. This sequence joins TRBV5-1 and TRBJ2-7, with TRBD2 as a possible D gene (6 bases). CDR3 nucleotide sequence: TGCGCCAGCAGCTCCCCCGGGGGAGCTTCTCTCGAGCAGTACTTC. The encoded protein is CASSSPGGASLEQYF.